This TCR beta chain was documented in a study of T cell repertoires in cytomegalovirus infection. Whole-study context: The public TCR beta signatures pointed to both CMV infection and matching HLA type.

TCRdb re-analysed the reads in MiXCR, keeping a single row per CDR3 protein. The sample holds fewer than 300,000 distinct CDR3 sequences, roughly a quarter seen once. In this sample, this clonotype turned up many times. Its antigen is not identified. One end of the junction fails to match germline, which may point to a read error. The CDR3 is 13 amino acids. Germline values: CDR1 SGHTA, CDR2 FQGNSA. Findings of the study overall: The ex vivo response showed dominance by HLA-C-restricted CMV-specific TCR beta clonotypes. Using cumulative public TCR beta family frequency, the authors identified those who carried CMV together with the relevant HLA.

The TCR originated in a human donor in good health (CMV status not recorded). Some clones in this sample may be carry-over from other donors' samples. The chain recombines TRBV7-2 with TRBJ2-7, with D perhaps TRBD2 (5 bases). The source material was PBMCs. DNA for the CDR3: TGTGCCAGCAGCCTAGCACGGGTTAGGGAGCAGTACTTC. Its protein is CASSLARVREQYF.